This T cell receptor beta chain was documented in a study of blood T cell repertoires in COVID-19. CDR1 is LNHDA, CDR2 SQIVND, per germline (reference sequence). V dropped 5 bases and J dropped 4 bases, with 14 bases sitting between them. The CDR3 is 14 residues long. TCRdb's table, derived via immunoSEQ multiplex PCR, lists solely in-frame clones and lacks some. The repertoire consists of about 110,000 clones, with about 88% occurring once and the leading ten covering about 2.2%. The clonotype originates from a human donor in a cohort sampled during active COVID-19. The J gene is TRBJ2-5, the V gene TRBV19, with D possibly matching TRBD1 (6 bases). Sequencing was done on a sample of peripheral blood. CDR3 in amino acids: CASSPRQERETQYF. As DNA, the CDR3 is TGTGCCAGTAGTCCAAGACAGGAAAGAGAGACCCAGTACTTC.